Each of the 10 T cell receptor beta chains below was sequenced from the same sample in a study of shared clonotypes between healthy human individuals. The table came from immunoSEQ multiplex PCR; TCRdb's copy has only in-frame clones and leaves some out. The repertoire holds about 1.1 million clones, with approximately 77% as singletons. The sequenced sample consisted of memory CD4+ T cells from PBMCs. Regarding subset: CD45RA-negative fraction. These receptors were taken from a man aged 18 to 35 in good health. Some clones in this sample may be carry-over from other donors' samples.

This chain joins TRBV2 and TRBJ2-7; perhaps TRBD1 as D (5 bases). The CDR3 is made up of 15 amino acids. The germline CDR1 and CDR2 sequences are SNHLY and FYNNEI. V shed 6 bases and J shed 3 bases, with 18 bases lying between them. The CDR3 DNA follows: TGTGCCAGCAGCGGACAACGACTGGATCGCTACGAGCAGTACTTC. This sequence encodes CASSGQRLDRYEQYF.

The gene calls are TRBV18 and TRBJ2-3, with 11 bases that match TRBD2. The V segment lost 1 base and the J segment 3 bases; nucleotides outside the gene matches: 3. In germline, CDR1 is KGHSH, CDR2 LQKENI. The CDR3 sequence is 16 residues long. CDR3 DNA: TGTGCCAGCTCACCACTACTAGCGGGAGATACAGATACGCAGTATTTT. It encodes CASSPLLAGDTDTQYF. Supplemented by reference TRBV18 and TRBJ2-3, the full variable domain reads NAGVMQNPRHLVRRRGQEARLRCSPMKGHSHVYWYRQLPEEGLKFMVYLQKENIIDESGMPKERFSAEFPKEGPSILRIQQVVRGDSAAYFCASSPLLAGDTDTQYFGPGTRLTVL.

This chain links TRBV18 with TRBJ1-1, with 7 bases identical to TRBD1. V shed 2 bases and J 3 bases; nucleotides not matched to a gene: 6. The germline CDR1 and CDR2 sequences are KGHSH and LQKENI. The CDR3 is made up of 15 amino acids. The CDR3 sequence is CASSPGDRRDTEAFF. The CDR3, as DNA: TGTGCCAGCTCACCAGGGGACAGAAGGGACACTGAAGCTTTCTTT.

This clone was counted between two and nine times. V is TRBV5-1 and J is TRBJ1-3, with D possibly TRBD1 on 6 matching bases. This CDR3 has 14 amino acids. V was shortened by 0 bases and J by 2 bases, with 6 bases between the two germline ends. The germline V gene encodes CDR1 SGHRS and CDR2 YFSETQ. CDR3 nucleotide sequence: TGCGCCAGCAGCTTGGACAGGGCTGGAAACACCATATATTTT. Translated, it gives CASSLDRAGNTIYF.

The rearrangement uses TRBV10-3 and TRBJ1-3, with D unresolved. CDR1 ENHRY and CDR2 SYGVKD come from the germline V gene. This CDR3 region has 12 residues. With 11 bases removed from V and 0 bases from J, the gap between germline ends came to 8 bases. The CDR3 coding sequence is TGTGCCCACTCCACCTCTGGAAACACCATATATTTT. Encoded protein: CAHSTSGNTIYF.

This chain joins TRBV6-4 and TRBJ1-2; unclear D gene. Trimming pared 0 bases from V and 5 bases from J, leaving 4 bases between. The germline gives CDR1 MRHNA, CDR2 SNTAGT. This CDR3 has 12 amino acids. The CDR3 sequence is CASSDSGYGYTF. The CDR3 DNA reads as TGTGCCAGCAGTGACTCGGGGTATGGCTACACCTTC.

Details on this clone: This same CDR3 is encoded by further DNA sequences in the sample. The gene calls are TRBV5-4 and TRBJ1-2, with D possibly TRBD1 on 5 matching bases. This CDR3 spans 14 amino acids. Germline CDR1 and CDR2: SGHNT and YYREEE (reference sequence). Trimming took off 1 base at V and 3 bases at J, with 10 bases between the two ends. The CDR3 DNA is TGTGCCAGCAGCTTGTGGCAGGGCGACTATGGCTACACCTTC. Amino acid sequence: CASSLWQGDYGYTF.

V gene TRBV6-1 combines with J gene TRBJ2-2; TRBD2 agrees at 13 bases. This CDR3 spans 15 amino acids. From germline, CDR1 is MNHNS and CDR2 SASEGT. The V gene end was trimmed by 6 bases and the J gene end by 5 bases; junction bases not matched to a gene: 3. The CDR3 DNA sequence: TGTGCCAGCAGAAGGACTAGCGGGAGTACCGGGGAGCTGTTTTTT. Its translation is CASRRTSGSTGELFF.

This clone has just one count. The rearrangement uses TRBV7-2 and TRBJ2-2; 9 nucleotides match TRBD2. The V gene end was trimmed by 5 bases and the J gene end by 4 bases; junction bases not matched to a gene: 8. CDR1 and CDR2 from the germline V gene are SGHTA and FQGNSA. The length of the CDR3 is 16 residues. CDR3 sequence: CASSPNSGRATGELFF. The CDR3 coding sequence is TGTGCCAGCAGCCCTAATAGCGGGAGAGCCACCGGGGAGCTGTTTTTT.

The J gene is TRBJ1-4, the V gene TRBV7-6; D gene unclear. V shed 1 base and J shed 7 bases, with 10 bases lying between them. The CDR3 spans 14 residues. Germline CDR1 is SGHVS and CDR2 is FNYEAQ. CDR3 sequence reads: CASSLEWGSEKLFF. The CDR3, as DNA: TGTGCCAGCAGCTTAGAGTGGGGAAGTGAAAAACTGTTTTTT.